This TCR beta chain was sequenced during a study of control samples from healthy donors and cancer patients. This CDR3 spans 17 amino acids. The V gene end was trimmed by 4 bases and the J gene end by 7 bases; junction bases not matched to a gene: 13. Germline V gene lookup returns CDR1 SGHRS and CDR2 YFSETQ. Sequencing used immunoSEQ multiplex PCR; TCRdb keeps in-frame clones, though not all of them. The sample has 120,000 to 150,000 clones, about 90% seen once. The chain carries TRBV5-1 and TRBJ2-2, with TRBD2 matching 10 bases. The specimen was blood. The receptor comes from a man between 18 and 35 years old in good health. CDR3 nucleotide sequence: TGCGCCAGCAGCCCTTATCTTAGCGGGGGGTCCGGCGGGGAGCTGTTTTTT. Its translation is CASSPYLSGGSGGELFF.